These 7 T cell receptor beta chains came from one sample sequenced in a study of T cell responses to AZD1222 COVID-19 vaccine. Here immunoSEQ multiplex PCR was the method, and the copy in TCRdb shows in-frame clones only, minus some. Among about 47,000 clones listed, 65% to 85% were seen once. The sample consisted of peripheral blood, taken on day 0 of MenACWY control vaccination. Receptors were obtained from an adult in good health.

The chain joins TRBV9 to TRBJ1-1; 7 nucleotides line up with TRBD1. The CDR3 has 17 residues. The V and J ends lost 0 bases and 2 bases, in that order; junction bases with no gene match: 10. Germline values: CDR1 SGDLS, CDR2 YYNGEE. CDR3 region: CASSVDGPTGVNTEAFF. The CDR3 nucleotides are TGTGCCAGCAGCGTAGACGGCCCTACAGGGGTAAACACTGAAGCTTTCTTT.

The V gene is TRBV9, the J gene TRBJ1-3, with D possibly TRBD1 on 5 matching bases. Germline V CDR1 and CDR2: SGDLS, YYNGEE. The CDR3 consists of 15 residues. V lost 4 bases and J 8 bases, leaving 19 bases between the germline ends. The CDR3 sequence is CASSPGPSGTDTIYF. The CDR3 DNA reads TGTGCCAGCAGCCCAGGACCGTCTGGGACGGACACCATATATTTT.

This chain joins TRBV11-2 and TRBJ1-2; 11 bases align to TRBD1. Germline CDR1 is SGHAT and CDR2 is FQNNGV. The CDR3 is 15 amino acids. V was clipped by 4 bases and J by 5 bases; unmatched bases: 6. Here the CDR3 reads CASSSRTGGGYGYTF. In nucleotides, the CDR3 is TGTGCCAGCAGCTCCCGGACAGGGGGCGGTTATGGCTACACCTTC. The entire variable domain, with the rest obtained from reference TRBV11-2 and TRBJ1-2, is as follows: EAGVAQSPRYKIIEKRQSVAFWCNPISGHATLYWYQQILGQGPKLLIQFQNNGVVDDSQLPKDRFSAERLKGVDSTLKIQPAKLEDSAVYLCASSSRTGGGYGYTFGSGTRLTVV.

Concerning this clone itself: One end of the junction varies from germline; a read error may be responsible. V is TRBV5-1 and J is TRBJ2-2; 7 bases agree with TRBD1. The CDR3 runs 16 residues. CDR1 and CDR2 (germline): SGHRS, YFSETQ. The CDR3 nucleotides are TGCGCCAGCAGCTTGACGCAGGGGGTGGTGACCGGAGAGCTGTTTTTT. Translation gives CASSLTQGVVTGELFF.

CDR3 DNA: TGCGCCAGCAGCTCGGGACTAGCGGGAGCCACCGGGGAGCTGTTTTTT. It specifies CASSSGLAGATGELFF. V is TRBV5-1 and J is TRBJ2-2; 14 nucleotides line up with TRBD2. CDR1 and CDR2 (germline): SGHRS, YFSETQ. After removal of 3 bases from V and 4 bases from J, the junction contained 2 bases not matched to a gene. CDR3 length: 16 amino acids.

The chain recombines TRBV7-2 with TRBJ2-1; weak D call: TRBD2 (5 bases). Germline loops: CDR1 SGHTA, CDR2 FQGNSA. The CDR3 has 13 amino acids. Trimming removed 7 bases at V and 0 bases at J, with 7 bases between. The CDR3 sequence: CASTRGSYNEQFF. The CDR3 DNA is TGTGCCAGCACCCGGGGCTCCTACAATGAGCAGTTCTTC.

This chain connects TRBV18 to TRBJ2-1, with a weak D call TRBD2 (5 bases). The CDR3 runs to 14 residues. Trimming took off 3 bases at V and 4 bases at J, with 10 bases between the two ends. Germline V gene lookup returns CDR1 KGHSH and CDR2 LQKENI. The CDR3 loop is CASSPSGVYNEQFF. CDR3 sequence (DNA): TGTGCCAGCTCACCGAGCGGAGTGTACAATGAGCAGTTCTTC. The whole variable domain, remainder taken from reference TRBV18 and TRBJ2-1, is NAGVMQNPRHLVRRRGQEARLRCSPMKGHSHVYWYRQLPEEGLKFMVYLQKENIIDESGMPKERFSAEFPKEGPSILRIQQVVRGDSAAYFCASSPSGVYNEQFFGPGTRLTVL.